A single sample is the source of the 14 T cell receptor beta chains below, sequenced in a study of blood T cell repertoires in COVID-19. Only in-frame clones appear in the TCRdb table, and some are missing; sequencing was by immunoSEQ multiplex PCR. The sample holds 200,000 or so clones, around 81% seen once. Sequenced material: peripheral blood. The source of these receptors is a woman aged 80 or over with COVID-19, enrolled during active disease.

The DNA for the CDR3 is TGTGCCAGCTCACCAGGACAGGGCGTGAAGAGGAGCACTGAAGCTTTCTTT. Translating it yields CASSPGQGVKRSTEAFF. The chain links TRBV18 to TRBJ1-1; 8 nucleotides agree with TRBD1. The CDR3 runs to 17 residues. Germline V gives CDR1 KGHSH, CDR2 LQKENI. V was clipped by 2 bases and J by 4 bases; unmatched bases: 12.

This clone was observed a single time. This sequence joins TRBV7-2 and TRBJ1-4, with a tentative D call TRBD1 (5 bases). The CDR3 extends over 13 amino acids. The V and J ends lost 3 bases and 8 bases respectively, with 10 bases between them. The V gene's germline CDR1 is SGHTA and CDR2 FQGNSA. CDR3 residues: CASSLRGREKLFF. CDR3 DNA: TGTGCCAGCAGCTTGCGGGGCAGGGAAAAACTGTTTTTT.

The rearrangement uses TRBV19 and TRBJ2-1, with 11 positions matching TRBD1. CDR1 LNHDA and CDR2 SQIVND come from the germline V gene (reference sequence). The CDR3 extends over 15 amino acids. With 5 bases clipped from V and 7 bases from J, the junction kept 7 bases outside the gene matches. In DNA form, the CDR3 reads TGTGCCAGTAGTCCAGGGACAGGGGGGCCAAATGAGCAGTTCTTC. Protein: CASSPGTGGPNEQFF.

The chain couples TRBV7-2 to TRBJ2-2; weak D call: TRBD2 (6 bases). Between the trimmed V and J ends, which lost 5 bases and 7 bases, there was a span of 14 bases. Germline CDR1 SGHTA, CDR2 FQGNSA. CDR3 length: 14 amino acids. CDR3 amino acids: CASSPRRDGGELFF. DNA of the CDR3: TGTGCCAGCAGCCCCCGGCGGGACGGCGGGGAGCTGTTTTTT.

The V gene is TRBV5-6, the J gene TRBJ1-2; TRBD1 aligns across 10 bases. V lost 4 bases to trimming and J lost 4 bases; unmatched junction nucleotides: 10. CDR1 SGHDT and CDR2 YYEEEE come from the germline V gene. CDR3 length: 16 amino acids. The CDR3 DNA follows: TGTGCCAGCAGCCCATTCGGGACAGGGGAATCCTATGGCTACACCTTC. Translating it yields CASSPFGTGESYGYTF.

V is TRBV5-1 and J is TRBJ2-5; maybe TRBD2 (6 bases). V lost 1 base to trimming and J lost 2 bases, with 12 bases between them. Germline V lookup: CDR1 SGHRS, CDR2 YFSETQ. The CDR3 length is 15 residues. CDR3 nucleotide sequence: TGCGCCAGCAGCTTGTGGCGGGGACTTCAAGAGACCCAGTACTTC. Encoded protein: CASSLWRGLQETQYF.

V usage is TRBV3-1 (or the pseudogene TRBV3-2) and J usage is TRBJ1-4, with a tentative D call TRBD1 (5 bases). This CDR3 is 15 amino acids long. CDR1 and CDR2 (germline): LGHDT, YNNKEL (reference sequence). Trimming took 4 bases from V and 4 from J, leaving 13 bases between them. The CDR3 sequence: CASSPGERGNEKLFF. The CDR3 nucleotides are TGTGCCAGCAGCCCTGGGGAAAGGGGTAATGAAAAACTGTTTTTT.

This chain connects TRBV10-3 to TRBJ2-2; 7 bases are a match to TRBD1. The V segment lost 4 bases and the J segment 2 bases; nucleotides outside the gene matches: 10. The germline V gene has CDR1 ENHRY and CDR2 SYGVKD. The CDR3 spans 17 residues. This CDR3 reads CAISGSADRVNTGELFF. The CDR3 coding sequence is TGTGCCATCAGTGGGTCGGCCGACAGGGTTAACACCGGGGAGCTGTTTTTT.

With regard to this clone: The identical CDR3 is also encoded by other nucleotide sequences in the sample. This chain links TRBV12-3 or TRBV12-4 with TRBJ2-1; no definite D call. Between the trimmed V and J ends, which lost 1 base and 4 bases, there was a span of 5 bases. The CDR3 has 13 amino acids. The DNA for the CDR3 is TGTGCCAGCAGTTTAGGACAATACAATGAGCAGTTCTTC. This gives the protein CASSLGQYNEQFF.

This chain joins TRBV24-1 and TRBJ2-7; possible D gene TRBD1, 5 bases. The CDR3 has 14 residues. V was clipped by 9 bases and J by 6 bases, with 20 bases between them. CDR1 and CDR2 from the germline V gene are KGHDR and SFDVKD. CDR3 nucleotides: TGTGCCACCTCCGCCCAGGGAACTTTTAGCGAGCAGTACTTC. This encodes CATSAQGTFSEQYF.

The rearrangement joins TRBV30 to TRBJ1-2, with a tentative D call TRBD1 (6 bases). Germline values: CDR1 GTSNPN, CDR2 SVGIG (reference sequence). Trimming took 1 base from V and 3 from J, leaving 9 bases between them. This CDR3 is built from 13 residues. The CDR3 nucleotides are TGTGCCTGGAGTGCCGGGACACACTATGGCTACACCTTC. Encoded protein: CAWSAGTHYGYTF.

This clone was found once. The CDR3 region is CASSLAAGNEQYF. The DNA for the CDR3 is TGTGCCAGCAGCTTAGCGGCAGGGAACGAGCAGTACTTC. The rearrangement uses TRBV7-9 and TRBJ2-7, with a weak D call TRBD1 (5 bases). Germline CDR1 reads SEHNR; CDR2 reads FQNEAQ (reference sequence). The CDR3 totals 13 residues. With 0 bases removed from V and 5 bases from J, the gap between germline ends came to 8 bases.

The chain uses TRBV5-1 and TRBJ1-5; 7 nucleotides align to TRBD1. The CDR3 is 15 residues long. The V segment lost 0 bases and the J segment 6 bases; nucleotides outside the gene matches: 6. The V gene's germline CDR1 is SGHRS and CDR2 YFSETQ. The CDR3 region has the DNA TGCGCCAGCAGCTTGGACAGGGGTTCTGGTCAGCCCCAGCATTTT. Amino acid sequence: CASSLDRGSGQPQHF.

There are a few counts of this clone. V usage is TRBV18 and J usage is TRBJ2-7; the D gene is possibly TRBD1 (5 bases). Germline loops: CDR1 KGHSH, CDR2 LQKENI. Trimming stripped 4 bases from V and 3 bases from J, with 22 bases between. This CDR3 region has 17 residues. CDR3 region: CASSQWGTGQTLYEQYF. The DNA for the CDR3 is TGTGCCAGCTCACAATGGGGAACAGGCCAAACCCTCTACGAGCAGTACTTC.